The 5 T cell receptor beta chains below come from one sample, sequenced in a study of T cells after posttransplantation cyclophosphamide. The naive gate required viable CD3+CD4+ or CD3+CD8+ cells with CCR7+CD45RA+CD45RO-CD95-CD27+CD28+ phenotype. Sequencing was performed with immunoSEQ multiplex PCR; in TCRdb, only in-frame clones are kept and a portion is missing. The sample carries some 20,000 clones, 95% to 98% recorded once. The source material was naive CD4+ T cells sorted from PBMCs. These receptors originate from a man between 40 and 49 years old in good health, CMV-negative, and a related stem cell transplant donor.

V gene TRBV5-1 combines with J gene TRBJ2-1; D remains unclear. Germline CDR1 reads SGHRS; CDR2 reads YFSETQ. V gave up 1 base and J gave up 6 bases, with 11 bases separating them. This CDR3 is 14 amino acids long. The CDR3 nucleotides are TGCGCCAGCAGCTTGATACGCCCCGGCAATGAGCAGTTCTTC. Its translation is CASSLIRPGNEQFF.

The V and J genes are TRBV27 and TRBJ1-2; tentatively, D is TRBD1 (6 bases). Germline V gene sequence: CDR1 MNHEY, CDR2 SMNVEV (reference sequence). This CDR3 region has 14 residues. Trimming cost V 5 bases and J 7 bases, with 17 bases left between them. The chain's CDR3 is CASSLTTGQPGYTF. The CDR3, as DNA: TGTGCCAGCAGTCTCACTACTGGACAGCCTGGCTACACCTTC.

The chain carries TRBV4-2 and TRBJ2-5, with a tentative D call TRBD2 (7 bases). TRBJ2-7 explains the end of the DNA better; the J call may be wrong. CDR1 is LGHNA and CDR2 is YNFKEQ in the germline V gene. CDR3 length: 15 residues. Here the CDR3 reads CASSQDSGGPYEQYF. The CDR3 nucleotides read TGTGCCAGCAGCCAAGATTCGGGGGGCCCCTACGAGCAGTACTTC.

The rearrangement links TRBV7-9 to TRBJ2-7, with a possible D match to TRBD1 (5 bases). CDR3 length: 15 amino acids. Per germline, CDR1 SEHNR and CDR2 FQNEAQ (reference sequence). Trimming removed 5 bases from V and 3 bases from J, with 17 bases in between. The CDR3 bases are TGTGCCAGCAGCCACGACAGTAGCCACCACTACGAGCAGTACTTC. As protein: CASSHDSSHHYEQYF.

The chain is built from TRBV4-1 and TRBJ2-1; 8 bases agree with TRBD2. V dropped 2 bases and J dropped 8; count of bases not matched to a gene: 11. Germline loops: CDR1 MGHRA, CDR2 YSYEKL. The CDR3 spans 16 residues. The CDR3 is CASSQWSSGFWDEQFF. For the CDR3, the DNA is TGCGCCAGCAGCCAATGGTCTAGCGGGTTTTGGGATGAGCAGTTCTTC.